These T cell receptor beta chains were read from a single sample in a study of Tregs in tolerant kidney transplant recipients. Assay used: immunoSEQ multiplex PCR; TCRdb lists only in-frame clones, some missing. Counted here are over 50,000 clones, around 83% occurring once; the ten biggest clones make up about 5%. Material for sequencing was CD4+ T cells from blood. These TCRs come from a human donor in good health. CDR3s include the opening cysteine and the closing phenylalanine or tryptophan. D genes are given only for firm matches. Not all rows give a size; the values are once, few, many and, for expanded clones, a class.

>TRBD2|TRBJ2-2|TRBV19|once
CASSMLGAGAPGELFF
TGTGCCAGTAGTATGCTAGGGGCGGGAGCCCCCGGGGAGCTGTTTTTT
>.|TRBJ2-2|TRBV19|.
CASSMRLNTGELFF
TGTGCCAGTAGTATGCGGCTTAACACCGGGGAGCTGTTTTTT
>TRBD1|TRBJ2-6|TRBV19|once
CASNKRQGAVSGANVLTF
TGTGCCAGTAATAAGCGACAGGGGGCAGTCTCTGGGGCCAACGTCCTGACTTTC
>TRBD1|TRBJ1-1|TRBV7-3|.
CASSLLGQGRAFF
TGTGCCAGCAGCTTATTGGGACAGGGAAGAGCTTTCTTT
>.|TRBJ1-6|TRBV18|.
CASSTVTGYNSPLHF
TGTGCCAGCTCCACGGTGACAGGTTATAATTCACCCCTCCACTTT
>.|TRBJ1-3|TRBV7-2|.
CASSLTGGGNTIYF
TGTGCCAGCAGCTTAACGGGGGGTGGAAACACCATATATTTT
>.|TRBJ1-2|TRBV7-8|few
CASSPGDYGYTF
TGTGCCAGCAGCCCGGGGGACTATGGCTACACCTTC
>.|TRBJ2-2|TRBV4-1|once
CASSQGGTGELFF
TGCGCCAGCAGCCAGGGGGGAACCGGGGAGCTGTTTTTT
>.|TRBJ2-4|TRBV6-1|.
CASSADPGRKNIQYF
TGTGCCAGCAGTGCCGATCCGGGACGCAAAAACATTCAGTACTTC
>.|TRBJ2-3|TRBV5-1|.
CASSLGDSGTDTQYF
TGCGCCAGCAGCTTGGGAGATAGCGGCACAGATACGCAGTATTTT
>.|TRBJ2-5|TRBV6-1|.
CASSLRQQETQYF
TGTGCCAGCAGCCTAAGACAGCAAGAGACCCAGTACTTC
>TRBD2|TRBJ2-2|TRBV19|once
CASTRGEGTGELFF
TGTGCCAGTACTCGCGGGGAGGGCACCGGGGAGCTGTTTTTT
>.|TRBJ1-1|TRBV21-1|.
CASSKANVRNAEAFF
TGTGCCAGCAGCAAAGCCAACGTGAGGAACGCTGAAGCTTTCTTT
>.|TRBJ1-5|TRBV14|.
CASSQERGLPQHF
TGTGCCAGCAGCCAAGAGCGGGGATTGCCCCAGCATTTT
>TRBD1|TRBJ1-4|TRBV5-1|once
CASSPGTGEEKLFF
TGCGCCAGCAGCCCCGGGACAGGGGAAGAAAAACTGTTTTTT
>.|TRBJ2-1|TRBV21-1|.
CASSKEPLGGRGLLAGDNEQFF
TGTGCCAGCAGCAAAGAGCCCCTCGGGGGACGGGGTCTACTAGCGGGGGACAATGAGCAGTTCTTC